This T cell receptor (beta chain) was captured by sequencing in a study of blood T cell repertoires in COVID-19. In the study overall: COVID-19 samples, acute and convalescent, were from the United States, Italy and Spain. T cells, B-cell-depleted T cells, or PBMCs provided the cDNA or gDNA that served as material.

Germline trimming cut 3 bases from V and 2 bases from J; bases unmatched to any gene: 4. The length of the CDR3 is 15 residues. CDR1 and CDR2 (germline): GTSNPN, SVGIG (reference sequence). Original methodology: It was from reference gene primer amplification that nucleated cell counts were estimated. TCRdb's table, derived via immunoSEQ multiplex PCR, lists solely in-frame clones and lacks some. V and J calls plus clone size are reproduced from that table; the DNA served to infer D and trimming. Among under 70,000 clones listed, 84% were seen once. The rearrangement uses TRBV30 and TRBJ1-6; 7 bases are a match to TRBD1. Sequenced sample: peripheral blood. The TCR originated in a woman aged 80 or older with acute or convalescent COVID-19. Here the CDR3 reads CAWRDGTAYNSPLHF. CDR3 DNA sequence: TGTGCCTGGAGAGATGGGACAGCCTATAATTCACCCCTCCACTTT.